This entry features one T cell receptor (beta chain) sequence. Its specificity is not known. From germline, CDR1 is KGHDR and CDR2 SFDVKD. This CDR3 contains 15 residues. J gave up 5 bases and V 4 bases, and 6 bases lay outside the gene matches. This sample is drawn from a study of T-cell memory formation after mild COVID-19. Study-level points and caveats: Memory sampled before infection contained some responding clones, suggesting cross-reactive memory joined.

TCRdb re-called the 5' RACE reads with MiXCR, one entry per CDR3 protein. The repertoire holds approximately 290,000 distinct CDR3 sequences, with approximately 20% as singletons. The TCR originated in a man younger than 30 who had mild COVID-19 (a few samples of this study predate the infection). Cell type and time point are not known. Sequencing used PBMCs or a T cell subset sorted from them (not recorded which). The chain has TRBV24-1 and TRBJ2-7; 11 positions match TRBD1. CDR3 DNA sequence: TGTGCCACCAGTGACCCAAGGACAGGGGGCCACGAGCAGTACTTC. It yields the protein CATSDPRTGGHEQYF.